The 5 T cell receptor beta chains below all came from one sample that was sequenced in a study of long-term antiretroviral therapy in people with HIV. At the survey level, the v3.0 immunoSEQ assay was run. The protocol was immunoSEQ multiplex PCR, while the TCRdb copy is restricted to in-frame clones and leaves out a portion. Altogether 24,000 or so clones are present, 95% being singletons, with the ten largest covering 2% to 2.5%. Sequenced material: unsorted PBMCs, taken about 4.7 years after starting antiretroviral therapy. These receptors came from a woman in her forties or fifties with HIV.

The chain combines TRBV7-2 with TRBJ1-1; a weak D match, TRBD1 (5 bases). The CDR3 is 13 amino acids. Germline CDR1 and CDR2: SGHTA and FQGNSA. Trimming left V 1 base short and J 4 bases short, with 7 bases between. The CDR3 nucleotides read TGTGCCAGCAGCTTAGACAGGAGCACTGAAGCTTTCTTT. It yields the protein CASSLDRSTEAFF. The full variable domain, its missing parts supplied by reference TRBV7-2 and TRBJ1-1, is GAGVSQSPSNKVTEKGKDVELRCDPISGHTALYWYRQSLGQGLEFLIYFQGNSAPDKSGLPSDRFSAERTGGSVSTLTIQRTQQEDSAVYLCASSLDRSTEAFFGQGTRLTVV.

This chain links TRBV5-1 with TRBJ2-1, with 9 bases that match TRBD2. With V trimmed by 5 bases and J by 4 bases, 4 bases remained unmatched. Per the germline V gene, CDR1 is SGHRS and CDR2 is YFSETQ. The length of the CDR3 is 14 residues. CDR3 region: CASRGTSQYNEQFF. CDR3 DNA sequence: TGCGCCAGCAGAGGGACTAGCCAATACAATGAGCAGTTCTTC. Filled out from reference TRBV5-1 and TRBJ2-1, the complete variable domain reads KAGVTQTPRYLIKTRGQQVTLSCSPISGHRSVSWYQQTPGQGLQFLFEYFSETQRNKGNFPGRFSGRQFSNSRSEMNVSTLELGDSALYLCASRGTSQYNEQFFGPGTRLTVL.

The chain carries TRBV2 and TRBJ2-7; 8 bases agree with TRBD2. This CDR3 is 15 amino acids long. Trimming removed 3 bases from V and 3 bases from J; junction bases left unmatched: 7. The germline V gene encodes CDR1 SNHLY and CDR2 FYNNEI. The DNA for the CDR3 is TGTGCCAGCAGTGATGGTGCAGCGGGAGACTACGAGCAGTACTTC. This sequence encodes CASSDGAAGDYEQYF.

The chain recombines TRBV19 with TRBJ1-1; perhaps TRBD1 as D (5 bases). The germline CDR1 and CDR2 sequences are LNHDA and SQIVND (reference sequence). The CDR3 has 16 amino acids. V was trimmed by 1 base and J by 1 base, leaving 13 bases between them. CDR3 bases: TGTGCCAGTAGTATAGGTCGGGTCAGGGCGAACACTGAAGCTTTCTTT. Translating it yields CASSIGRVRANTEAFF.

This rearrangement joins TRBV9 to TRBJ1-3; no clear D. The CDR3 is 16 amino acids. Germline assignment: CDR1 SGDLS and CDR2 YYNGEE. V was shortened by 3 bases and J by 0 bases, with 13 bases between the two germline ends. The CDR3 is CASSAVGASSGNTIYF. The CDR3 bases are TGTGCCAGCAGCGCCGTGGGCGCCAGCTCTGGAAACACCATATATTTT.